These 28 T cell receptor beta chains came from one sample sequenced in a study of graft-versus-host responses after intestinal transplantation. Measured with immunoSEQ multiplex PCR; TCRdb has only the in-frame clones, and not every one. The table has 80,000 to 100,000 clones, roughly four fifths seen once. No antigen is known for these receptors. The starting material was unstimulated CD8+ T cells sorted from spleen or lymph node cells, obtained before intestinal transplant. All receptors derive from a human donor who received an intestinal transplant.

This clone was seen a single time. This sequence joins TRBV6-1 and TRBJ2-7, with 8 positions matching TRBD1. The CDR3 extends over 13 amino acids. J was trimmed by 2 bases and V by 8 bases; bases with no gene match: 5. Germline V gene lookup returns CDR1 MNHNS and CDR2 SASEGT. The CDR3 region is CASRDRITYEQYF. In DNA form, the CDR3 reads TGTGCCAGCCGGGACAGGATCACCTACGAGCAGTACTTC.

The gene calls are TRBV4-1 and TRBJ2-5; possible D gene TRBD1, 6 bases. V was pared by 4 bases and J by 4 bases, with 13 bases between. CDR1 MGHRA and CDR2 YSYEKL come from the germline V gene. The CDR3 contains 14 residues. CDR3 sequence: CASSPPEQGETQYF. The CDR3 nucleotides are TGCGCCAGCAGCCCCCCCGAACAGGGAGAGACCCAGTACTTC.

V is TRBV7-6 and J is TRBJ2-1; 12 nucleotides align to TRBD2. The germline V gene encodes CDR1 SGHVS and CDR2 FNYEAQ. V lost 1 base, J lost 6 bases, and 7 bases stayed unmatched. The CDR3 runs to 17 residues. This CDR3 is CASSLEASGGASNEQFF. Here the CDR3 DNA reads TGTGCCAGCAGCTTAGAGGCTAGCGGGGGGGCCAGCAATGAGCAGTTCTTC.

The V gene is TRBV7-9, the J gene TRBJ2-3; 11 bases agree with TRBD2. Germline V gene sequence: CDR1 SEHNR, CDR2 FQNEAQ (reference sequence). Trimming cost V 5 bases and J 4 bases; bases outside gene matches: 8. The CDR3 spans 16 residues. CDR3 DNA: TGTGCCAGCAGCCCGACTAGCGGGAAAGGCGCAGATACGCAGTATTTT. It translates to CASSPTSGKGADTQYF.

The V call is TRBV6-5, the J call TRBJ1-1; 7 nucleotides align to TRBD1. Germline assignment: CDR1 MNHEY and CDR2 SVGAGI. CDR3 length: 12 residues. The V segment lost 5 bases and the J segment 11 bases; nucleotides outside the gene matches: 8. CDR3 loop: CASSPDRVTAFF. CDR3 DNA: TGTGCCAGCAGTCCAGACAGGGTGACGGCTTTCTTT.

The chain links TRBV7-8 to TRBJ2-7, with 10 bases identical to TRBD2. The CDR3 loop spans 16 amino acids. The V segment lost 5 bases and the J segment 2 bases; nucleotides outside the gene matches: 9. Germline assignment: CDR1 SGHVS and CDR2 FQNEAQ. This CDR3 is CASSPEPAGGTYEQYF. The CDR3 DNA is TGTGCCAGCAGCCCGGAGCCAGCGGGAGGGACCTACGAGCAGTACTTC.

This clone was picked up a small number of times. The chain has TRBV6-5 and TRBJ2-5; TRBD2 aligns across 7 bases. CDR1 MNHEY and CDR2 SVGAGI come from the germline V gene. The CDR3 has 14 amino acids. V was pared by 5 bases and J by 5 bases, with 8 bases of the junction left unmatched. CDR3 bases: TGTGCCAGCAGTCCCTGGGAGGGTGATGAGACCCAGTACTTC. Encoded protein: CASSPWEGDETQYF.

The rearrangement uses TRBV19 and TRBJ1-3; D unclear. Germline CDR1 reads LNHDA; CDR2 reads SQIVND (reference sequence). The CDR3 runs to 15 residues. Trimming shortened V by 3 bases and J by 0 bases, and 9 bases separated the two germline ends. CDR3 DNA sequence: TGTGCCAGTAGTATGGGCTCGAGCTCTGGAAACACCATATATTTT. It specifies CASSMGSSSGNTIYF.

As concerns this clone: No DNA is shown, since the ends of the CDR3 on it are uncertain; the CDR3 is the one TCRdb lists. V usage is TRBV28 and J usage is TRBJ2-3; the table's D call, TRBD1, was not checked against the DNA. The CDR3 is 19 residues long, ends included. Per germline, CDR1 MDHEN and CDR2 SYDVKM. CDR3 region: CASSLFWRGQGVISDTQYF.

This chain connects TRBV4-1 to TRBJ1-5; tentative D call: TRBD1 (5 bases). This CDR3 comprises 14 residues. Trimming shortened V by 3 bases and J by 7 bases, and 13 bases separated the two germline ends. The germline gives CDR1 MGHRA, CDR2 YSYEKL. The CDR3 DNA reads TGCGCCAGCAGCCACTCCGAAGGGGTACAGCCCCAGCATTTT. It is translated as CASSHSEGVQPQHF.

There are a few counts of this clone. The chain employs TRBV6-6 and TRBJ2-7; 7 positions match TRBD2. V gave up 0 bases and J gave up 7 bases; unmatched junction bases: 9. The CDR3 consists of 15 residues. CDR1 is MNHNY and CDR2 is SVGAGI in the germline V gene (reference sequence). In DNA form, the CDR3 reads TGTGCCAGCAGTTACTCTTGGGCGGGAGTAAAGGAGCAGTACTTC. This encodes CASSYSWAGVKEQYF.

Here the CDR3 DNA reads TGTGCCAGCAGCTTAAGTCTGGCCAATGAGCAGTTCTTC. It specifies CASSLSLANEQFF. The V gene is TRBV11-1, the J gene TRBJ2-1; no firm D call. CDR1 and CDR2 from the germline V gene are SGHAT and FQDESV (reference sequence). Trimming pared 2 bases from V and 6 bases from J, leaving 8 bases between. The CDR3 sequence is 13 residues long.

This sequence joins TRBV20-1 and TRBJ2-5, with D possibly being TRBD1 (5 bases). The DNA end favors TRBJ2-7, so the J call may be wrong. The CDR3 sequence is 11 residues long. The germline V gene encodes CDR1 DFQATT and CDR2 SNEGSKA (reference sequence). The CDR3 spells CSAGPFYEQYF. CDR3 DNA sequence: TGCAGTGCGGGGCCCTTCTACGAGCAGTACTTC.

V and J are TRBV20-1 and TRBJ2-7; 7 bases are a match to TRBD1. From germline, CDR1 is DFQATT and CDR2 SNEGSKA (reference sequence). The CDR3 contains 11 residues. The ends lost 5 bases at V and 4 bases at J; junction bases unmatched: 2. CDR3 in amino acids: CSAYRGYEQYF. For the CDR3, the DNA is TGCAGTGCTTACAGGGGTTACGAGCAGTACTTC.

CDR3 sequence (DNA): TGTGCCAGCAGTTTAACCCAGGGGAAAGTAGACACCGGGGAGCTGTTTTTT. Its protein is CASSLTQGKVDTGELFF. The genes are TRBV28 and TRBJ2-2; TRBD1 might be the D (6 bases). CDR1 is MDHEN, CDR2 SYDVKM, per germline. The ends were cut back, 2 bases at V and 3 bases at J, with 16 bases in the middle. The CDR3 sequence is 17 residues long.

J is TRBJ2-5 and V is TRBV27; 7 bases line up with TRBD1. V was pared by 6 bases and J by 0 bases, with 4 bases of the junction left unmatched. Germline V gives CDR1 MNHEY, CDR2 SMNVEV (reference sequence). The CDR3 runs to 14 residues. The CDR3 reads CASSPGQNQETQYF. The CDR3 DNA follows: TGTGCCAGCAGCCCGGGACAGAACCAAGAGACCCAGTACTTC.

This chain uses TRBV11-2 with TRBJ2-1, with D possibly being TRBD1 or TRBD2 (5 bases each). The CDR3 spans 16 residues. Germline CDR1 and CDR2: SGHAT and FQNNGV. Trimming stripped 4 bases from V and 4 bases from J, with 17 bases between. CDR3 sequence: CASSWGQGGEYNEQFF. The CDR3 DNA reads TGTGCCAGCAGCTGGGGCCAGGGTGGGGAGTACAATGAGCAGTTCTTC.

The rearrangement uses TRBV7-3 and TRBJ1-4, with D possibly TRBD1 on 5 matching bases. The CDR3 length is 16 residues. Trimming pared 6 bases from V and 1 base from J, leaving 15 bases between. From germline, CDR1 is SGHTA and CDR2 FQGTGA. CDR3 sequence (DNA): TGTGCCAGCAGGTTCCCCGGGACGGTAACTAATGAAAAACTGTTTTTT. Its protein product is CASRFPGTVTNEKLFF. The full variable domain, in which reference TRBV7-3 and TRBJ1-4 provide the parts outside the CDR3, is GAGVSQTPSNKVTEKGKYVELRCDPISGHTALYWYRQSLGQGPEFLIYFQGTGAADDSGLPNDRFFAVRPEGSVSTLKIQRTERGDSAVYLCASRFPGTVTNEKLFFGSGTQLSVL.

DNA of the CDR3: TGTGCCAGCAGTGACTCGACAGGGGCAGATACGCAGTATTTT. Its translation is CASSDSTGADTQYF. The rearrangement uses TRBV6-4 and TRBJ2-3; 8 bases agree with TRBD1. The V and J ends lost 0 bases and 4 bases, in that order; junction bases with no gene match: 0. Germline CDR1 and CDR2: MRHNA and SNTAGT. CDR3 length equals 14 residues.

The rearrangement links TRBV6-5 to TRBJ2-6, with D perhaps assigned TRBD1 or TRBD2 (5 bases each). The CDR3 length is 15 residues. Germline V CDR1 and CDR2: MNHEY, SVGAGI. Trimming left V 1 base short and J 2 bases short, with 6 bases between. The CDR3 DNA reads TGTGCCAGCAGTTACTTGGGGGCTGGGGCCAACGTCCTGACTTTC. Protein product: CASSYLGAGANVLTF.

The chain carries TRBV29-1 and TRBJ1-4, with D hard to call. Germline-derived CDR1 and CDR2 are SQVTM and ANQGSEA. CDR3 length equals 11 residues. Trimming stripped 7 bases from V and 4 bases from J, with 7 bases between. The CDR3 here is CSAGINEKLFF. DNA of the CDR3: TGCAGCGCCGGTATTAATGAAAAACTGTTTTTT.

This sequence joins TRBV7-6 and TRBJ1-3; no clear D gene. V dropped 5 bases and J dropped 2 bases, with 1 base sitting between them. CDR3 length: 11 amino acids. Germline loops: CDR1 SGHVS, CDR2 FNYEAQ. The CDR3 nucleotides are TGTGCCAGCAGCACTGGAAACACCATATATTTT. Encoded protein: CASSTGNTIYF.

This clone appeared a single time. The chain's CDR3 is CASSIGQGGEQFF. The CDR3 DNA is TGTGCCAGCAGCATAGGACAGGGCGGTGAGCAGTTCTTC. The V and J genes are TRBV28 and TRBJ2-1; 8 nucleotides match TRBD1. The CDR3 spans 13 residues. The V gene end was trimmed by 6 bases and the J gene end by 9 bases; junction bases not matched to a gene: 7. CDR1 MDHEN and CDR2 SYDVKM come from the germline V gene.

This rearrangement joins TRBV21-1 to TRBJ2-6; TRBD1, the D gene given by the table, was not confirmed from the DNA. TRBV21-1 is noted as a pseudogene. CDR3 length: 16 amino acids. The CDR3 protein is CASSPNTGSGANVLTF. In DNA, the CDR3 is TGTGCCAGCAGCCCAAACACAGGGTCTGGGGCCAACGTCCTGACTTTC.

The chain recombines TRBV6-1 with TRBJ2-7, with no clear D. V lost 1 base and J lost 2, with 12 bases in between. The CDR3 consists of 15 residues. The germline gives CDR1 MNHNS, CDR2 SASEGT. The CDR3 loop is CASSEVSGPTYEQYF. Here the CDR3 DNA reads TGTGCCAGCAGTGAAGTTAGTGGACCAACCTACGAGCAGTACTTC.

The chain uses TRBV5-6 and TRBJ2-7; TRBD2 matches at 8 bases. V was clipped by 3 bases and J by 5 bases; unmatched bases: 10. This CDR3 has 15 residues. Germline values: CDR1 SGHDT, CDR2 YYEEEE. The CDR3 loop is CASSSGGGLVHEQYF. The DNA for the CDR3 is TGTGCCAGCAGCTCGGGAGGGGGACTAGTCCACGAGCAGTACTTC.

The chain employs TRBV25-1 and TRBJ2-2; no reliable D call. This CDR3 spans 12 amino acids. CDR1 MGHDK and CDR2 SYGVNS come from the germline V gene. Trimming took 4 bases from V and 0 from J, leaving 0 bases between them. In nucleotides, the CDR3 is TGTGCCAGCAGTGCGAACACCGGGGAGCTGTTTTTT. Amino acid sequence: CASSANTGELFF.

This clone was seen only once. The CDR3 DNA is TGTGCCAGCAGTTACGGGCCCACAGATACGCAGTATTTT. Protein: CASSYGPTDTQYF. This chain uses TRBV6-5 with TRBJ2-3, with D uncertain. V lost 2 bases to trimming and J lost 2 bases, with 5 bases between them. Germline CDR1 is MNHEY and CDR2 is SVGAGI. The CDR3 loop spans 13 amino acids.